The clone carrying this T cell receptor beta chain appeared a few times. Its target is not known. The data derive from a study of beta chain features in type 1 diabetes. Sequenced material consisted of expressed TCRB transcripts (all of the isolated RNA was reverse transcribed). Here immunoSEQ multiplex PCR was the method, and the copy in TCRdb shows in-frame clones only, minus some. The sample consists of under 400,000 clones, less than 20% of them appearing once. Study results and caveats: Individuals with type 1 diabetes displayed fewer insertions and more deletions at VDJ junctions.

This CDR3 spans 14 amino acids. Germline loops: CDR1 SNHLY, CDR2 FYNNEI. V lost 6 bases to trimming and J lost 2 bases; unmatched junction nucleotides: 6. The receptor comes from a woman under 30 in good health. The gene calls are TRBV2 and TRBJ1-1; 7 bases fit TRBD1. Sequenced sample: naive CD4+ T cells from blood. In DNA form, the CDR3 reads TGTGCCAGCAGACTAGACAGGGCCAACACTGAAGCTTTCTTT. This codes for CASRLDRANTEAFF.